This T cell receptor beta chain was captured by sequencing in a study of T cells in Graves' hyperthyroidism and ophthalmopathy. General study results and limits: Clonotypes that were expanded in thyroid above 0.001 mostly appeared in blood too. Ophthalmopathy got predicted by the model a median about six months before its onset.

Concerning this clonotype: Its antigen is as yet unknown.

The TCR beta CDR3 regions underwent amplification using RNA transcripts as the source. Researchers ran a first-round RT-PCR on the TCR CDR3 using the HTBI primer set. One entry per CDR3 protein, called by TCRdb with MiXCR from the multiplex PCR reads. The sample has about 360,000 distinct CDR3 sequences; less than 15% are singletons. The V gene's germline CDR1 is SGDLS and CDR2 YYNGEE. This CDR3 contains 16 residues. The ends were cut back, 0 bases at V and 2 bases at J, with 13 bases in the middle. The chain recombines TRBV9 with TRBJ2-3, with a possible D match to TRBD2 (7 bases). The sequencing sample was made of blood. The TCR originated in a woman aged 18-30 years with Graves' hyperthyroidism. The CDR3 region is CASSVGAGAATDTQYF. The CDR3 DNA is TGTGCCAGCAGCGTAGGTGCGGGGGCCGCCACAGATACGCAGTATTTT.